The T cell receptor (beta chain) described here comes from a study of T-cell reconstitution after alpha-beta-depleted transplantation in children. This clonotype was detected ten times or more. The length of the CDR3 is 14 residues. Unique molecular identifiers tagged the TCRbeta library. TCRdb processed the PCR reads anew with MiXCR; each CDR3 protein has one entry. The data contain about 360,000 distinct CDR3 sequences, 10% to 15% of them singletons. The chain uses TRBV21-1 and TRBJ2-1. TRBV21-1 is shown as a pseudogene. This clonotype was sampled from a human donor who donated a stem cell graft to a child with Fanconi anemia. The sequencing here drew on PBMCs, taken from the stem cell graft. CDR3 bases: TGTGCCAGCAGCAAGGAGGTCCCTCTCAATGAGCAGTTCTTC. This gives the protein CASSKEVPLNEQFF.